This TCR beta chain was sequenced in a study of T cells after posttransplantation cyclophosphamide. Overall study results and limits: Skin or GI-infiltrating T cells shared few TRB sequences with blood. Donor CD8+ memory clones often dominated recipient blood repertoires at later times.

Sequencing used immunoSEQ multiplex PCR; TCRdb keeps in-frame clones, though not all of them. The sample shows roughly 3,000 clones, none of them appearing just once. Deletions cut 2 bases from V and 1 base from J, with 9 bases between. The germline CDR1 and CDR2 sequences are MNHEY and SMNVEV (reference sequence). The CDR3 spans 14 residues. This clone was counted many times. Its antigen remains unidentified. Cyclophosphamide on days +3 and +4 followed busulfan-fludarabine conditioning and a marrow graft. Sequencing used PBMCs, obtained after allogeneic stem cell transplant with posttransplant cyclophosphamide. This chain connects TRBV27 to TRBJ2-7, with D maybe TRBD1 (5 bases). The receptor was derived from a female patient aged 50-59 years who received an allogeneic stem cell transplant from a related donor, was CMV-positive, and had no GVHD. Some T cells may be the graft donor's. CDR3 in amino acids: CASSLRRTSYEQYF. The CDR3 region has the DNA TGTGCCAGCAGTTTACGGCGGACATCCTACGAGCAGTACTTC.